These T cell receptor beta chains were read from a single sample in a study of cytomegalovirus exposure and HLA in healthy donors. TCRdb keeps only in-frame clones here, not all; method: immunoSEQ multiplex PCR. The table lists roughly 200,000 clones, about 9.4% of them singletons. The sequencing sample was made of PBMCs. Source of these receptors: a woman aged 30 to 39 in good health and CMV-seropositive. CDR3s include the opening cysteine and the closing phenylalanine or tryptophan. A D gene is named only where the DNA matches it firmly. Clone size is not always given. Where it is, it says once, few, many or a class for expanded clones.

j_gene: TRBJ2-2; v_gene: TRBV7-9; abundance: few; d_gene: TRBD2; CDR3aa: CASSLQAGTGELFF; CDR3nt: TGTGCCAGCAGCTTACAAGCGGGAACCGGGGAGCTGTTTTTT
j_gene: TRBJ1-2; v_gene: TRBV27; abundance: -; d_gene: -; CDR3aa: CASSLPGGYGYTF; CDR3nt: TGTGCCAGCAGTTTACCTGGCGGCTATGGCTACACCTTC
j_gene: TRBJ2-5; v_gene: TRBV6-1; abundance: once; d_gene: -; CDR3aa: CASSVSGGLPEEETQYF; CDR3nt: TGTGCCAGCAGTGTGTCCGGGGGACTCCCTGAGGAGGAGACCCAGTACTTC
j_gene: TRBJ2-1; v_gene: TRBV5-1; abundance: -; d_gene: -; CDR3aa: CASELGGGGPEQFF; CDR3nt: TGCGCCAGCGAACTCGGGGGAGGCGGGCCTGAGCAGTTCTTC
j_gene: TRBJ2-5; v_gene: TRBV11-1; abundance: -; d_gene: TRBD1; CDR3aa: CASSLGSSIWTGAQETQYF; CDR3nt: TGTGCCAGCAGCTTAGGTTCTTCGATATGGACAGGAGCCCAAGAGACCCAGTACTTC
j_gene: TRBJ1-2; v_gene: TRBV7-3; abundance: few; d_gene: -; CDR3aa: CASSPGGAYGYTF; CDR3nt: TGTGCCAGCAGTCCGGGAGGGGCCTATGGCTACACCTTC
j_gene: TRBJ2-5; v_gene: TRBV30; abundance: few; d_gene: TRBD2; CDR3aa: CAWRGGTSGRARETQYF; CDR3nt: TGTGCCTGGAGGGGAGGGACTAGCGGGAGGGCCCGAGAGACCCAGTACTTC
j_gene: TRBJ1-2; v_gene: TRBV2; abundance: -; d_gene: -; CDR3aa: CASMWRWTYGGYSF; CDR3nt: TGTGCCAGCATGTGGCGTTGGACTTACGGTGGCTACTCCTTC
j_gene: TRBJ2-1; v_gene: TRBV5-1; abundance: -; d_gene: -; CDR3aa: CASSPRSDSNEQFF; CDR3nt: TGCGCCAGCAGCCCACGGTCGGACAGCAATGAGCAGTTCTTC
j_gene: TRBJ2-5; v_gene: TRBV10-1; abundance: few; d_gene: TRBD2; CDR3aa: CASSQRGYQETQYF; CDR3nt: TGCGCCAGCTCCCAGCGGGGGTACCAAGAGACCCAGTACTTC
j_gene: TRBJ2-2; v_gene: TRBV19; abundance: -; d_gene: TRBD2; CDR3aa: CASSPGAGGVRTGELFF; CDR3nt: TGTGCCAGTAGCCCCGGGGCGGGGGGTGTGCGAACCGGGGAGCTGTTTTTT
j_gene: TRBJ2-3; v_gene: TRBV6-5; abundance: -; d_gene: TRBD2; CDR3aa: CASSSTTSGRKDTQYF; CDR3nt: TGTGCCAGCAGTTCCACGACTAGCGGGAGAAAGGATACGCAGTATTTT
j_gene: TRBJ2-3; v_gene: TRBV28; abundance: -; d_gene: TRBD2; CDR3aa: CASSSRLARHTDTQYF; CDR3nt: TGTGCCAGCAGTTCCCGACTAGCGAGACACACAGATACGCAGTATTTT
j_gene: TRBJ2-3; v_gene: TRBV12-5; abundance: few; d_gene: -; CDR3aa: CASGLVRGSRGDTQYF; CDR3nt: TGTGCTAGTGGTTTGGTACGCGGCTCGCGGGGCGATACGCAGTATTTT
j_gene: TRBJ2-2; v_gene: TRBV6-1; abundance: few; d_gene: TRBD1; CDR3aa: CASSANRGRGTGELFF; CDR3nt: TGTGCCAGCAGTGCCAACAGGGGGCGAGGCACCGGGGAGCTGTTTTTT
j_gene: TRBJ2-7; v_gene: TRBV11-2; abundance: -; d_gene: -; CDR3aa: CASSLALLDYYEQYF; CDR3nt: TGTGCCAGCAGCTTAGCCTTACTTGACTACTACGAGCAGTACTTC
j_gene: TRBJ1-1; v_gene: TRBV6-1; abundance: -; d_gene: -; CDR3aa: CASRTVNTEAFF; CDR3nt: TGTGCCAGCAGGACAGTGAACACTGAAGCTTTCTTT
j_gene: TRBJ2-1; v_gene: TRBV5-1; abundance: few; d_gene: TRBD2; CDR3aa: CASSRTLAGTYNEQFF; CDR3nt: TGCGCCAGCAGCAGAACCTTAGCGGGAACCTACAATGAGCAGTTCTTC
j_gene: TRBJ2-5; v_gene: TRBV10-3; abundance: -; d_gene: TRBD2; CDR3aa: CATRASGYGRETQYF; CDR3nt: TGTGCCACACGGGCTAGCGGGTACGGTAGAGAGACCCAGTACTTC
j_gene: TRBJ2-7; v_gene: TRBV18; abundance: -; d_gene: TRBD1; CDR3aa: CASSLVGQGAGEQYF; CDR3nt: TGTGCCAGCTCACTCGTCGGACAGGGGGCTGGCGAGCAGTACTTC
j_gene: TRBJ1-5; v_gene: TRBV10-2; abundance: -; d_gene: -; CDR3aa: CASTGQGGGQPQHF; CDR3nt: TGCGCCAGCACGGGGCAGGGAGGGGGTCAGCCCCAGCATTTT
j_gene: TRBJ1-2; v_gene: TRBV5-4; abundance: few; d_gene: -; CDR3aa: CASSRDWSGANYGYTF; CDR3nt: TGTGCCAGCAGCCGGGACTGGAGTGGGGCTAACTATGGCTACACCTTC
j_gene: TRBJ2-7; v_gene: TRBV5-1; abundance: -; d_gene: TRBD1; CDR3aa: CASSLPDRGSYEQYF; CDR3nt: TGCGCCAGCAGCTTGCCCGACAGGGGAAGTTACGAGCAGTACTTC
j_gene: TRBJ2-7; v_gene: TRBV5-1; abundance: -; d_gene: TRBD1; CDR3aa: CASTYSGTGGYEQYF; CDR3nt: TGCGCCAGTACCTACTCCGGGACAGGAGGCTACGAGCAGTACTTC
j_gene: TRBJ1-5; v_gene: TRBV5-6; abundance: -; d_gene: -; CDR3aa: CASSLGQVYSNQPQHF; CDR3nt: TGTGCCAGCAGCTTGGGTCAGGTCTATAGCAATCAGCCCCAGCATTTT
j_gene: TRBJ2-4; v_gene: TRBV19; abundance: -; d_gene: TRBD1; CDR3aa: CASSIGWTGVAKNIQYF; CDR3nt: TGTGCCAGTAGTATAGGATGGACAGGGGTGGCCAAAAACATTCAGTACTTC
j_gene: TRBJ2-1; v_gene: TRBV7-9; abundance: -; d_gene: TRBD1; CDR3aa: CASSPWDRANNEQFF; CDR3nt: TGTGCCAGCAGCCCCTGGGACAGGGCAAACAATGAGCAGTTCTTC
j_gene: TRBJ2-7; v_gene: TRBV9; abundance: -; d_gene: -; CDR3aa: CASSVGGRSAYEQYF; CDR3nt: TGTGCCAGCAGCGTAGGGGGGCGGTCCGCCTACGAGCAGTACTTC
j_gene: TRBJ2-3; v_gene: TRBV2; abundance: once; d_gene: TRBD2; CDR3aa: CASSPGLVEGDTQYF; CDR3nt: TGTGCCAGCAGTCCCGGACTAGTGGAAGGGGATACGCAGTATTTT
j_gene: TRBJ2-5; v_gene: TRBV4-1; abundance: -; d_gene: -; CDR3aa: CASSHPGQAQETQYF; CDR3nt: TGCGCCAGCAGCCACCCCGGACAAGCTCAAGAGACCCAGTACTTC
j_gene: TRBJ2-5; v_gene: TRBV18; abundance: -; d_gene: TRBD1; CDR3aa: CASSLDREETQYF; CDR3nt: TGTGCCAGCTCACTCGACAGGGAAGAGACCCAGTACTTC
j_gene: TRBJ1-1; v_gene: TRBV2; abundance: -; d_gene: -; CDR3aa: CASSVQGRNTEAFF; CDR3nt: TGTGCCAGCAGTGTTCAGGGGAGGAACACTGAAGCTTTCTTT
j_gene: TRBJ2-7; v_gene: TRBV13; abundance: -; d_gene: -; CDR3aa: CASSFSTGEEYEQYF; CDR3nt: TGTGCCAGCAGCTTCTCTACGGGAGAAGAGTACGAGCAGTACTTC
j_gene: TRBJ1-1; v_gene: TRBV25-1; abundance: few; d_gene: -; CDR3aa: CASSSRANTEAFF; CDR3nt: TGTGCCAGCAGTTCCAGGGCGAACACTGAAGCTTTCTTT
j_gene: TRBJ1-1; v_gene: TRBV6-4; abundance: few; d_gene: TRBD1; CDR3aa: CASRKGQGGGRRLNEAFF; CDR3nt: TGTGCCAGCAGGAAGGGACAGGGTGGCGGGAGGAGGTTGAATGAAGCTTTCTTT
j_gene: TRBJ2-3; v_gene: TRBV7-9; abundance: -; d_gene: TRBD1; CDR3aa: CASSLFLTDRRADTQYF; CDR3nt: TGTGCCAGCAGCTTATTCCTGACGGACAGGCGTGCAGATACGCAGTATTTT
j_gene: TRBJ2-7; v_gene: TRBV7-9; abundance: few; d_gene: TRBD2; CDR3aa: CASTRTSGSTEQYF; CDR3nt: TGTGCCAGCACCCGGACTAGCGGGAGCACGGAGCAGTACTTC
j_gene: TRBJ2-1; v_gene: TRBV2; abundance: -; d_gene: -; CDR3aa: CASSGGTYSYNEQFF; CDR3nt: TGTGCCAGCAGTGGGGGGACATACTCCTACAATGAGCAGTTCTTC
j_gene: TRBJ2-1; v_gene: TRBV9; abundance: few; d_gene: TRBD1; CDR3aa: CASTRDRGYNEQFF; CDR3nt: TGTGCCAGCACCCGGGACAGGGGCTACAATGAGCAGTTCTTC
j_gene: TRBJ1-5; v_gene: TRBV19; abundance: few; d_gene: TRBD1; CDR3aa: CASNHRGEEQPQHF; CDR3nt: TGTGCCAGTAATCACAGGGGTGAGGAGCAGCCCCAGCATTTT
j_gene: TRBJ1-1; v_gene: TRBV14; abundance: few; d_gene: -; CDR3aa: CASSPGQYTGGAFF; CDR3nt: TGTGCCAGCAGCCCCGGACAGTATACGGGCGGAGCTTTCTTT
j_gene: TRBJ2-7; v_gene: TRBV10-1; abundance: few; d_gene: -; CDR3aa: CASRDSAQGNLEQYF; CDR3nt: TGCGCCAGCAGGGATTCGGCCCAGGGTAACCTCGAGCAGTACTTC
j_gene: TRBJ1-1; v_gene: TRBV11-2; abundance: -; d_gene: TRBD1; CDR3aa: CASSLVTTGANTEAFF; CDR3nt: TGTGCCAGCAGCTTAGTGACCACAGGGGCTAACACTGAAGCTTTCTTT
j_gene: TRBJ1-2; v_gene: TRBV29-1; abundance: -; d_gene: TRBD1; CDR3aa: CSVTGGDNYGYTF; CDR3nt: TGCAGCGTTACAGGGGGCGATAACTATGGCTACACCTTC
j_gene: TRBJ1-5; v_gene: TRBV29-1; abundance: -; d_gene: -; CDR3aa: CSVGARVGQPQHF; CDR3nt: TGCAGCGTTGGGGCCAGGGTGGGTCAGCCCCAGCATTTT
j_gene: TRBJ1-2; v_gene: TRBV5-4; abundance: -; d_gene: TRBD1; CDR3aa: CASSLGQGADGYTF; CDR3nt: TGTGCCAGCAGCTTGGGGCAGGGGGCCGATGGCTACACCTTC
j_gene: TRBJ2-3; v_gene: TRBV9; abundance: few; d_gene: -; CDR3aa: CASSVGLTDTQYF; CDR3nt: TGTGCCAGCAGCGTAGGTCTCACAGATACGCAGTATTTT
j_gene: TRBJ2-7; v_gene: TRBV29-1; abundance: few; d_gene: TRBD1; CDR3aa: CSVETGTGGYEQYF; CDR3nt: TGCAGCGTTGAGACCGGGACAGGGGGCTATGAGCAGTACTTC
j_gene: TRBJ1-4; v_gene: TRBV2; abundance: -; d_gene: TRBD1; CDR3aa: CARLTGKIENEKLFF; CDR3nt: TGTGCCAGGTTGACAGGGAAAATCGAAAATGAAAAACTGTTTTTT
j_gene: TRBJ2-3; v_gene: TRBV5-1; abundance: few; d_gene: -; CDR3aa: CASSVDGVARTDTQYF; CDR3nt: TGCGCCAGCAGCGTGGATGGGGTAGCGCGCACAGATACGCAGTATTTT
j_gene: TRBJ2-5; v_gene: TRBV6-1; abundance: -; d_gene: TRBD1; CDR3aa: CASRQGGEETQYF; CDR3nt: TGTGCCAGTCGACAGGGTGGGGAGGAGACCCAGTACTTC
j_gene: TRBJ1-2; v_gene: TRBV5-1; abundance: few; d_gene: TRBD1; CDR3aa: CASSPEGAAYGYTF; CDR3nt: TGCGCCAGCAGCCCGGAGGGGGCCGCCTATGGCTACACCTTC
j_gene: TRBJ1-2; v_gene: TRBV2; abundance: -; d_gene: -; CDR3aa: CASSVQGNYGYTF; CDR3nt: TGTGCCAGCAGTGTCCAGGGGAACTATGGCTACACCTTC
j_gene: TRBJ1-1; v_gene: TRBV9; abundance: -; d_gene: -; CDR3aa: CASSATGNTEAFF; CDR3nt: TGTGCCAGCAGCGCCACAGGGAACACTGAAGCTTTCTTT
j_gene: TRBJ2-1; v_gene: TRBV30; abundance: many; d_gene: -; CDR3aa: CAWIYRGWVGVDNEQFF; CDR3nt: TGTGCCTGGATCTACCGGGGTTGGGTGGGAGTCGACAATGAGCAGTTCTTC
j_gene: TRBJ2-7; v_gene: TRBV6-6; abundance: few; d_gene: -; CDR3aa: CASSREDIYEQYF; CDR3nt: TGTGCCAGCAGCCGAGAGGACATCTACGAGCAGTACTTC